This TCR beta chain originates from a study of T-cell memory formation after mild COVID-19. General study points: Second-wave clones reaching peak frequency on day 37 lacked confirmed SARS-CoV-2 specificity. There was a balanced CD4/CD8 profile in clones contracting day 15 to 85, and later expanders leaned CD4+.

Germline CDR1 DFQATT, CDR2 SNEGSKA (reference sequence). V shed 1 base and J 1 base; nucleotides not matched to a gene: 7. This CDR3 is built from 17 residues. Libraries for TCRalpha and TCRbeta carried sample barcodes and unique molecular identifiers via 5'RACE. TCRdb used MiXCR to reprocess the 5' RACE reads, holding one entry per CDR3 protein. The table shows fewer than 350,000 distinct CDR3 sequences, with approximately 7.6% occurring only once. Comment on this clonotype: What it binds is not known.

The sequenced sample was PBMCs or a T cell subset sorted from them (not recorded which). This TCR derives from a man aged 18 to 30 who had mild COVID-19 (a few samples of this study predate the infection). Cell type and time point are not known. The chain combines TRBV20-1 with TRBJ1-5; 10 nucleotides align to TRBD1. The CDR3 region is CSARAPGQGLSNQPQHF. The CDR3 DNA reads TGCAGTGCTAGAGCTCCGGGACAGGGGCTGAGCAATCAGCCCCAGCATTTT.